The 9 T cell receptor beta chains listed next were all sequenced from one sample in a study of CD8 T cells in Susac syndrome (dated by TCRdb to the late 2010s). Receptor amplification or capture employed the immunoSEQ multiplex PCR assay. RNA was extracted with the RNeasy kit and about 0.5 to 1 ug was reverse transcribed using random hexamers. TCRdb handled the public reads itself, with Q25 trimming in fastp and clone calling in MiXCR, and kept productive beta chains. Rows with a matching CDR3 protein are joined into one entry that keeps the most common DNA and genes. The sample table contains some 300,000 distinct CDR3 sequences; only one count was recorded for roughly 90% of them. The ten largest clones capture around 0.18% of the sample. Sequenced: CD8+ T cells from PBMCs. The receptor set was obtained from a human donor with multiple sclerosis.

The V gene is TRBV20-1, the J gene TRBJ2-3; D gene unclear. V was cut by 1 base and J by 4 bases, with 3 bases left in between. The CDR3 runs to 11 residues. Germline V gene data show CDR1 as DFQATT and CDR2 as SNEGSKA (reference sequence). The chain's CDR3 is CSARGSDTQYF. The DNA of the CDR3 is TGCAGTGCTAGAGGGTCAGATACGCAGTATTTT.

The CDR3: CASSKGDISYEQYF. In DNA, the CDR3 is TGTGCCAGCTCGAAAGGGGATATATCCTACGAGCAGTACTTC. The chain links TRBV18 to TRBJ2-7; D might be TRBD1 (5 bases). The CDR3 sequence is 14 residues long. With 6 bases removed from V and 1 base from J, the gap between germline ends came to 13 bases. Germline V gene sequence: CDR1 KGHSH, CDR2 LQKENI.

The CDR3 coding sequence is TGCAGCGTTGACGGCGCCCGGGGGCAGTTCTTC. This gives the protein CSVDGARGQFF. The chain recombines TRBV29-1 with TRBJ2-1; TRBD2 might be the D (5 bases). V lost 3 bases and J lost 12, with 12 bases in between. Germline CDR1 and CDR2: SQVTM and ANQGSEA. The CDR3 spans 11 residues.

In its sample, this clonotype was seen once. The chain combines TRBV27 with TRBJ2-7; unclear D gene. Germline loops: CDR1 MNHEY, CDR2 SMNVEV (reference sequence). V lost 3 bases and J lost 7, with 22 bases in between. The CDR3 is made up of 16 amino acids. CDR3 protein: CASSLGGHPLIEEQYF. CDR3 nucleotides: TGTGCCAGCAGTTTGGGCGGTCACCCCCTGATAGAAGAGCAGTACTTC.

The chain's CDR3 is CSARDGGATDTQYF. The DNA for the CDR3 is TGCAGTGCTAGAGATGGCGGGGCGACAGATACGCAGTATTTT. This chain uses TRBV20-1 with TRBJ2-3; D may be TRBD2 (6 bases). CDR3 size: 14 residues. Between the trimmed V and J ends, which lost 0 bases and 3 bases, there was a span of 10 bases. Germline V lookup: CDR1 DFQATT, CDR2 SNEGSKA (reference sequence).

This clonotype was seen more than once but under ten times. The rearrangement links TRBV9 to TRBJ2-1; 12 bases match TRBD2. CDR3 length: 15 residues. J lost 7 bases, V lost 4 bases, and 6 bases had no gene match. Germline loops: CDR1 SGDLS, CDR2 YYNGEE. CDR3 sequence: CASSLAGTSGNEQFF. Here the CDR3 DNA reads TGTGCCAGCAGCCTAGCCGGGACTAGCGGGAATGAGCAGTTCTTC.

The CDR3 protein is CASSQESSGRAAYNEQFF. CDR3 sequence (DNA): TGCGCCAGCAGCCAGGAGTCTAGCGGGAGGGCTGCGTACAATGAGCAGTTCTTC. The rearrangement uses TRBV4-3 and TRBJ2-1; 12 bases match TRBD2. Germline V gene lookup returns CDR1 LGHNA and CDR2 YSLEER. V was clipped by 3 bases and J by 4 bases; unmatched bases: 10. There are 18 residues in the CDR3.

This chain uses TRBV30 with TRBJ1-5; possibly TRBD1 for D (6 bases). There are 17 residues in the CDR3. V shed 1 base and J shed 3 bases, with 19 bases lying between them. From germline, CDR1 is GTSNPN and CDR2 SVGIG (reference sequence). CDR3 residues: CAWSDGGGALFNQPQHF. CDR3 nucleotide sequence: TGTGCCTGGAGTGATGGAGGGGGGGCTCTCTTCAATCAGCCCCAGCATTTT.

This clonotype has only a few counts. J is TRBJ2-6 and V is TRBV7-2, with TRBD1 identical over 8 bases. The CDR3 contains 15 residues. The V and J ends lost 8 bases and 3 bases, in that order; junction bases with no gene match: 6. Germline values: CDR1 SGHTA, CDR2 FQGNSA. The CDR3 DNA is TGTGCCAGCCGGACAGGGAGAGGTGGGGCCAACGTCCTGACTTTC. This translates into CASRTGRGGANVLTF. The full variable domain, completed using reference TRBV7-2 and TRBJ2-6, is GAGVSQSPSNKVTEKGKDVELRCDPISGHTALYWYRQSLGQGLEFLIYFQGNSAPDKSGLPSDRFSAERTGGSVSTLTIQRTQQEDSAVYLCASRTGRGGANVLTFGAGSRLTVL.